This T cell receptor beta chain derives from a study of blood T cell repertoires in COVID-19. About the research overall: Samples representing acute and convalescent COVID-19 were sourced from the United States, Italy and Spain.

Assay: immunoSEQ multiplex PCR; the TCRdb copy retains only in-frame clones and omits some. This table has 100,000 to 150,000 clones, roughly four fifths appearing once. The sequence was obtained from a woman aged 70-85 years with acute or convalescent COVID-19. Sequenced: peripheral blood.

The CDR3 sequence is CASSPVGYTF. For the CDR3, the DNA is TGTGCCAGCAGCCCAGTGGGCTACACCTTC. The chain carries TRBV11-2 and TRBJ1-2, with D unresolved. The CDR3 runs 10 residues. V dropped 5 bases and J dropped 8 bases, with 6 bases sitting between them. Germline V gene lookup returns CDR1 SGHAT and CDR2 FQNNGV.